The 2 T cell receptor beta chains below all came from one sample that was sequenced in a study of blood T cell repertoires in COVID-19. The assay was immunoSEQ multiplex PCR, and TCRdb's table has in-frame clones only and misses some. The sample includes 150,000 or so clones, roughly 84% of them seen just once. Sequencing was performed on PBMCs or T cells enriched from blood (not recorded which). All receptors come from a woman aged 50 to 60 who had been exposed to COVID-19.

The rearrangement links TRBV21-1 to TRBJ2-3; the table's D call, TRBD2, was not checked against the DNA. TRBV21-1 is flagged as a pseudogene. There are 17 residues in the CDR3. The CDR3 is CASSHLGLAGVRDTQYF. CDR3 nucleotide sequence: TGTGCCAGCAGCCATCTTGGACTAGCGGGGGTCAGGGATACGCAGTATTTT.

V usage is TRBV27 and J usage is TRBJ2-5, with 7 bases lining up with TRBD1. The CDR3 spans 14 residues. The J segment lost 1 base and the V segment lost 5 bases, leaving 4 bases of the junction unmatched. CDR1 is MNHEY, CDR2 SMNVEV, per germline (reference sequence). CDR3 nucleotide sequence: TGTGCCAGCAGTCGGACAGGAGTCCAAGAGACCCAGTACTTC. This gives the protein CASSRTGVQETQYF.